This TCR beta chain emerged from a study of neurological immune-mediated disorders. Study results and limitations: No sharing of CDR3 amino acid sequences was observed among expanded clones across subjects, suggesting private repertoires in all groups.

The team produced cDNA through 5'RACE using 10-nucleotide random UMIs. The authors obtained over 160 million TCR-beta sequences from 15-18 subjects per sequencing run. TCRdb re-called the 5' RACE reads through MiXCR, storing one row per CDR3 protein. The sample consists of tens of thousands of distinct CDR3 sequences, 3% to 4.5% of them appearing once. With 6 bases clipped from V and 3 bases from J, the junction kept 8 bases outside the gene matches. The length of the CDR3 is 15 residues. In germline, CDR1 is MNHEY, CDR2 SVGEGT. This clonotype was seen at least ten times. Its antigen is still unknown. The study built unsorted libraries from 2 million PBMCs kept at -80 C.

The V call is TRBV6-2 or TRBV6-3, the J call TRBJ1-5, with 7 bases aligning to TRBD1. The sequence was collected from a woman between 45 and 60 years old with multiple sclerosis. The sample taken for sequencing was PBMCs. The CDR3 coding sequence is TGTGCCAGCAGGGGGACAGAGGGCCCCAATCAGCCCCAGCATTTT. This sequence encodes CASRGTEGPNQPQHF.